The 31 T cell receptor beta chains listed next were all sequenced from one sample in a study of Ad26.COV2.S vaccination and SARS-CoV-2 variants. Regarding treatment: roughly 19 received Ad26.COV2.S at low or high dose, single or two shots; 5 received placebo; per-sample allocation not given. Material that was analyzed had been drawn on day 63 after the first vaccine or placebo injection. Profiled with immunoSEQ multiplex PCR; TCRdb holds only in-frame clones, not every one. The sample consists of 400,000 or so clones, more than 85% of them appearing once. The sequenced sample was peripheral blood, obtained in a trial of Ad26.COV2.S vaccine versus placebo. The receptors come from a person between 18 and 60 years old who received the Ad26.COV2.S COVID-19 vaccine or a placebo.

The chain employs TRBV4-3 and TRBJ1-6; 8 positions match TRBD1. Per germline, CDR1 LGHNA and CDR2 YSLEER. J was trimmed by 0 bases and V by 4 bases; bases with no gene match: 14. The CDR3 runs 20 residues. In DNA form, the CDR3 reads TGCGCCAGCAGCCTCCATTCCGGACAGGGTATGAGCTCCTATAATTCACCCCTCCACTTT. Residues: CASSLHSGQGMSSYNSPLHF.

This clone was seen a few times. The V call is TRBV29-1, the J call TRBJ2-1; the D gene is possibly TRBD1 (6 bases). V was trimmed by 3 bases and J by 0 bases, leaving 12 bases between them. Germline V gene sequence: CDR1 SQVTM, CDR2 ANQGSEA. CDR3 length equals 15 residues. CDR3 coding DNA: TGCAGCGTTGACCTCACAGGGAGCTCCTACAATGAGCAGTTCTTC. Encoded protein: CSVDLTGSSYNEQFF.

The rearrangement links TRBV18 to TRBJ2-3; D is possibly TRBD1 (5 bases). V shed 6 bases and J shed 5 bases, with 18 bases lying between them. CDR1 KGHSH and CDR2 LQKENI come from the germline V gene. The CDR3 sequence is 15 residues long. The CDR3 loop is CASSPPGKPQDTQYF. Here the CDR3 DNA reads TGTGCCAGCTCCCCCCCAGGGAAACCCCAAGATACGCAGTATTTT.

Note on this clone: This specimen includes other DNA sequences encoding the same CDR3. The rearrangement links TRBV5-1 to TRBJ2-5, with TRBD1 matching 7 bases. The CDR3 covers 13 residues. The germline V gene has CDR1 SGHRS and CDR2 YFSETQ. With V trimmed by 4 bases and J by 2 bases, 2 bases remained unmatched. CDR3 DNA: TGCGCCAGCAGCACCAGGGGGCAAGAGACCCAGTACTTC. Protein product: CASSTRGQETQYF.

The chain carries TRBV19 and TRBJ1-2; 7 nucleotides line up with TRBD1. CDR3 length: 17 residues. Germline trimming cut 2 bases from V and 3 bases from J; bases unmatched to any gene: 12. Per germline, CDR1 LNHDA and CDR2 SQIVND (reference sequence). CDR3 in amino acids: CASSIRGLAGGDYGYTF. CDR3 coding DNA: TGTGCCAGTAGTATACGTGGATTGGCAGGGGGGGACTATGGCTACACCTTC.

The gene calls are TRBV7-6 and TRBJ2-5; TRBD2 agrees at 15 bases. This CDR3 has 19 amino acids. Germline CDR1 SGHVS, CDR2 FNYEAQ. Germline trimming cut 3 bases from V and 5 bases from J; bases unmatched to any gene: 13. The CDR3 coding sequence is TGTGCCAGCAGCTTCAACACCGGGACTAGCGGGGGGCGACGGGAGACCCAGTACTTC. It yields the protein CASSFNTGTSGGRRETQYF.

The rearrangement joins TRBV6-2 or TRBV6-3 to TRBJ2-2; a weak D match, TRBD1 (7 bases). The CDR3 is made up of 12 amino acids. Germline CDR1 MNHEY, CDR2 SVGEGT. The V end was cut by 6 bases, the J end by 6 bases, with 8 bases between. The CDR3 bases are TGTGCCAGCAGCAGGGGGGCCGGGGAGCTGTTTTTT. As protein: CASSRGAGELFF.

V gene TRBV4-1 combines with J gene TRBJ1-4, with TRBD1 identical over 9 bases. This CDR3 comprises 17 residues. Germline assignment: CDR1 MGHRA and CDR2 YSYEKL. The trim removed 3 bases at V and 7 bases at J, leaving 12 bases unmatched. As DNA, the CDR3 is TGCGCCAGCAGCCAGATCCTTGTCCGGGACAGGGCTGAAAAACTGTTTTTT. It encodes CASSQILVRDRAEKLFF.

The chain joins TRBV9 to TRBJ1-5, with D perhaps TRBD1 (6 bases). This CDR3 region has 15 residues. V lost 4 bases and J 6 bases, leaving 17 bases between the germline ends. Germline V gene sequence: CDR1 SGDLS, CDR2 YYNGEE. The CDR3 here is CASSSLPGAGQPQHF. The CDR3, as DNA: TGTGCCAGCAGCTCCCTCCCGGGGGCAGGTCAGCCCCAGCATTTT.

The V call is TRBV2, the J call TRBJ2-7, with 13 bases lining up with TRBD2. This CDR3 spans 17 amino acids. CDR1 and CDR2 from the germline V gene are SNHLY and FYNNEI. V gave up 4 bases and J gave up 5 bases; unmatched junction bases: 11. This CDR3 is CASSGNRELAGGNEQYF. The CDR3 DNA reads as TGTGCCAGCAGTGGAAATAGAGAACTAGCGGGGGGGAACGAGCAGTACTTC.

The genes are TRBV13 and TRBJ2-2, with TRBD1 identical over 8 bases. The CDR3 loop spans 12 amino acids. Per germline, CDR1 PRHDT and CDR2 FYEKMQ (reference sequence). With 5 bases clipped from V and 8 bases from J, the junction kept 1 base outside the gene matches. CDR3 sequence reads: CASSDRGGELFF. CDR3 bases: TGTGCCAGCAGCGACAGGGGTGGGGAGCTGTTTTTT.

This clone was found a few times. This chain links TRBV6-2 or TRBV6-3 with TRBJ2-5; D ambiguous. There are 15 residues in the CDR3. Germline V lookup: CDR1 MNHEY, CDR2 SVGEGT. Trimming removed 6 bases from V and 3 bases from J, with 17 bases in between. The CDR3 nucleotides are TGTGCCAGCAGCCCCTGGCAACTGGGTAAAGAGACCCAGTACTTC. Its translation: CASSPWQLGKETQYF.

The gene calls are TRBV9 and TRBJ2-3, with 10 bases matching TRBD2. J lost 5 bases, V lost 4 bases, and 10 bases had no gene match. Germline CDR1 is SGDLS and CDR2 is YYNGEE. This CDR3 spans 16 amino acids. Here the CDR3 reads CASSTNVAGGQDTQYF. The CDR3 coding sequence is TGTGCCAGCAGCACCAACGTAGCGGGGGGCCAAGATACGCAGTATTTT.

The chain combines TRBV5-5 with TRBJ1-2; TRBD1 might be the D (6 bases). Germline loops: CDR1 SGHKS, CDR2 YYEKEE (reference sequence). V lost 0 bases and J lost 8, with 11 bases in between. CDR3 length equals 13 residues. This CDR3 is CASSLAVRGGYTF. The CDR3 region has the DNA TGTGCCAGCAGCTTGGCTGTCAGGGGAGGCTACACCTTC.

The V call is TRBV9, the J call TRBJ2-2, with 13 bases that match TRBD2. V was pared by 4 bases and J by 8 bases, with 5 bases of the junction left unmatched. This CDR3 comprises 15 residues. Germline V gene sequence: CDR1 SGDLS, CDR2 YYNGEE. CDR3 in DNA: TGTGCCAGCAGCACCGGACTAGCGGGGGTTGGGGAGCTGTTTTTT. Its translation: CASSTGLAGVGELFF.

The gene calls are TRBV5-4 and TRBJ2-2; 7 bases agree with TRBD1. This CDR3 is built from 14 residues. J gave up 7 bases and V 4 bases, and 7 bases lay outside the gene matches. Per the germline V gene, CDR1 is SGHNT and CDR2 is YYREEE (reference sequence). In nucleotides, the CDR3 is TGTGCCAGCAGCGTAAATACAGGGGACGGGGAGCTGTTTTTT. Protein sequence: CASSVNTGDGELFF.

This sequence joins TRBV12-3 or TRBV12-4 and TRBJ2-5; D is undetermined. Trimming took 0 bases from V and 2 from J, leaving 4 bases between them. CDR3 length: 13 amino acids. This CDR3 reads CASSLAKQETQYF. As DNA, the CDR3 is TGTGCCAGCAGTTTAGCCAAACAAGAGACCCAGTACTTC.

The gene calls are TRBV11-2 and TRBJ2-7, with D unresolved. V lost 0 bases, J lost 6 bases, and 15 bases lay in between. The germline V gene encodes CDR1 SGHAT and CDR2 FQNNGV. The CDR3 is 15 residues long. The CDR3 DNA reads TGTGCCAGCAGCTTAGATCTATGGACGGTGGTCGAGCAGTACTTC. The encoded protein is CASSLDLWTVVEQYF.

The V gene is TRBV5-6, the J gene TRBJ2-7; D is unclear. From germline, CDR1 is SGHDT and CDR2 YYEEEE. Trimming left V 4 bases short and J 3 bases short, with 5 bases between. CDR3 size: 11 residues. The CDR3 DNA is TGTGCCAGCAGCCTAAACTACGAGCAGTACTTC. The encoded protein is CASSLNYEQYF.

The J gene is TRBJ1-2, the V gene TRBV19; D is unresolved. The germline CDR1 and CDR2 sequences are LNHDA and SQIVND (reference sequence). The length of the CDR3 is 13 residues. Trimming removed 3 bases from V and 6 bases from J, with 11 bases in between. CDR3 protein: CASSIQDGDGYTF. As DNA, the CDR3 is TGTGCCAGTAGTATCCAAGACGGTGATGGCTACACCTTC.

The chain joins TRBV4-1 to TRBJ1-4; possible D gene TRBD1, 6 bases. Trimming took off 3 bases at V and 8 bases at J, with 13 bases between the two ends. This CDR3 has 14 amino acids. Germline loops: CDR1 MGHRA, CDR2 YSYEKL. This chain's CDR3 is CASSHEAGAEKLFF. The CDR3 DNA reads TGCGCCAGCAGCCACGAGGCAGGGGCCGAAAAACTGTTTTTT.

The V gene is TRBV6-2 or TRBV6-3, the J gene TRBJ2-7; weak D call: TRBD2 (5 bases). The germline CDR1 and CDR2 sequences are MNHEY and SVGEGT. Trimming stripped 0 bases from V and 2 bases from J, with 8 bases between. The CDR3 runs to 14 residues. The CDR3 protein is CASSYSTGAYEQYF. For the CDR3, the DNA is TGTGCCAGCAGTTACTCGACCGGGGCCTACGAGCAGTACTTC.

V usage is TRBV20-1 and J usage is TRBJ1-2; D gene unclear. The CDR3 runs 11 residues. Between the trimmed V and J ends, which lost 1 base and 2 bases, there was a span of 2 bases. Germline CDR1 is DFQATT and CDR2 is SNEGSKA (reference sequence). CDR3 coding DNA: TGCAGTGCTAGAGTGAACTATGGCTACACCTTC. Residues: CSARVNYGYTF.

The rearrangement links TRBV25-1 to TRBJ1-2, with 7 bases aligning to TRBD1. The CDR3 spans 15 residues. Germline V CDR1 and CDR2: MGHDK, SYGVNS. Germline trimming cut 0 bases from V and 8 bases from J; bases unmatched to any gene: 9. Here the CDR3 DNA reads TGTGCCAGCAGTGAATATTTCCCGGGACAGTCCGGCTACACCTTC. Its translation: CASSEYFPGQSGYTF.

CDR3 in DNA: TGTGCCAGCAGCCCCACGAGGGGACAGGGGAGTTGGGAGACCCAGTACTTC. Residues: CASSPTRGQGSWETQYF. This sequence joins TRBV11-3 and TRBJ2-5; 10 bases fit TRBD1. V dropped 5 bases and J dropped 5; count of bases not matched to a gene: 14. CDR1 is SGHNT, CDR2 YENEEA, per germline. The CDR3 spans 17 residues.

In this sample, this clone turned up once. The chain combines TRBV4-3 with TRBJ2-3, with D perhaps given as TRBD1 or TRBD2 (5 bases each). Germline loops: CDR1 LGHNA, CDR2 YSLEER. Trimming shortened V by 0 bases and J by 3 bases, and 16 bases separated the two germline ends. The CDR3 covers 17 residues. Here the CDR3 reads CASSQDEKGTLTDTQYF. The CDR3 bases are TGCGCCAGCAGCCAAGATGAGAAGGGGACCCTTACAGATACGCAGTATTTT.

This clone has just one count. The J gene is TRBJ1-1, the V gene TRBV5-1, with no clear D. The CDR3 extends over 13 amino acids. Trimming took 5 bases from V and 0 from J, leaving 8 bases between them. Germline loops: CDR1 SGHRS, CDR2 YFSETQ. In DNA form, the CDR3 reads TGCGCCAGCAGTTCTGTCCTGAACACTGAAGCTTTCTTT. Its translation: CASSSVLNTEAFF.

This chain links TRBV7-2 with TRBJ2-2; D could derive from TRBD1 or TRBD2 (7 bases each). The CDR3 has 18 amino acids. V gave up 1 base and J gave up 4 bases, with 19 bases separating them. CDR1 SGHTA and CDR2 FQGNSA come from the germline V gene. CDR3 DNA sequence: TGTGCCAGCAGCTTAGGGGAGGGCAGGGGGTTAAGCACCGGGGAGCTGTTTTTT. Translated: CASSLGEGRGLSTGELFF.

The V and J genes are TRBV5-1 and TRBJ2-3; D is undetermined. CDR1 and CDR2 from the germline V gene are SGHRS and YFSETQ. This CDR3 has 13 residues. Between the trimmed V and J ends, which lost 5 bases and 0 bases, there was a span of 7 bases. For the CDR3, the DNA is TGCGCCAGCAGGGGTTATAGCACAGATACGCAGTATTTT. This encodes CASRGYSTDTQYF.

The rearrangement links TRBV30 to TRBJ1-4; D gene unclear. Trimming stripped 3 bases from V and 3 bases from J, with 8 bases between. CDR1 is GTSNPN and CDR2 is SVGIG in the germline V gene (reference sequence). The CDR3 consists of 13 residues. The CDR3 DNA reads TGTGCCTGGAGAAGGGTGGCTAATGAAAAACTGTTTTTT. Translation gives CAWRRVANEKLFF.

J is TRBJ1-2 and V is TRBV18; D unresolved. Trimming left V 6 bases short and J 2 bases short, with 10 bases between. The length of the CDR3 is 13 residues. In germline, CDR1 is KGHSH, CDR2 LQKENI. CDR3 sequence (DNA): TGTGCCAGCTCCAAACAAGAGAACTATGGCTACACCTTC. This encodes CASSKQENYGYTF.